These 2 T cell receptor beta chains were sequenced from one sample in a study of molecular identifiers for immune sequencing clone quantification. TCRdb re-derived calls from the PCR reads in MiXCR, one entry per CDR3 protein. This sample yields 400,000 to 600,000 distinct CDR3 sequences, of which about 25% are seen a single time; under 0.8% belongs to the top ten. Sequenced input: naive CD8+ T cells from blood, with Jurkat cell RNA spiked in. As for subset: FACS-sorted CD8+CD4-CCR7+CD45RA+ naive T cells. These receptor sequences come from a human donor in good health. Some libraries in this study had Jurkat cell RNA spiked in.

Comment on this clonotype: A read error may account for a junction end that differs from germline. The chain has TRBV19 and TRBJ2-6, with D tentatively TRBD2 (6 bases). This CDR3 comprises 15 residues. Germline CDR1 is LNHDA and CDR2 is SQIVND (reference sequence). Written as DNA, the CDR3 is TGTGCCAGTAGTGCGGGGACTCGTGGGGCCAGCGTCCTGACTTTC. Its translation is CASSAGTRGASVLTF.

This clonotype was counted a few times. J is TRBJ2-7 and V is TRBV4-3; the D is unclear. The CDR3 length is 15 residues. CDR1 and CDR2 (germline): LGHNA, YSLEER. The V end was cut by 0 bases, the J end by 2 bases, with 11 bases between. In DNA form, the CDR3 reads TGCGCCAGCAGCCAAGATCGAAAGTCCCCCTACGAGCAGTACTTC. It yields the protein CASSQDRKSPYEQYF.